This T cell receptor (beta chain) is from a study of shared clonotypes between healthy human individuals. The CDR3 totals 13 residues. The V gene's germline CDR1 is SGHRS and CDR2 YFSETQ. The V end was cut by 6 bases, the J end by 5 bases, with 14 bases between. Each donor was a Caucasian adult residing in Nashville, Tennessee. Overall study findings and caveats: Apart from blood, nothing was sampled; tissue repertoires likely differ.

A remark on this clone: Its antigen is undetermined.

Deep-level running was used for the assay. Researchers sequenced unsorted PBMC DNA using ten immunoSEQ deep assay plates. Clones were sequenced by immunoSEQ multiplex PCR, and TCRdb holds only the in-frame ones, with some missing. The profile shows roughly 500,000 clones, approximately 80% of them singletons. The receptor was isolated from a woman aged 35 to 49 in good health. Some clones in this sample may be carry-over from other donors' samples. The sample consisted of PBMCs. The chain has TRBV5-1 and TRBJ1-1; no definite D call. The CDR3 nucleotides are TGCGCCAGCACCATGGAAGCGGGGACTGAAGCTTTCTTT. This translates into CASTMEAGTEAFF.